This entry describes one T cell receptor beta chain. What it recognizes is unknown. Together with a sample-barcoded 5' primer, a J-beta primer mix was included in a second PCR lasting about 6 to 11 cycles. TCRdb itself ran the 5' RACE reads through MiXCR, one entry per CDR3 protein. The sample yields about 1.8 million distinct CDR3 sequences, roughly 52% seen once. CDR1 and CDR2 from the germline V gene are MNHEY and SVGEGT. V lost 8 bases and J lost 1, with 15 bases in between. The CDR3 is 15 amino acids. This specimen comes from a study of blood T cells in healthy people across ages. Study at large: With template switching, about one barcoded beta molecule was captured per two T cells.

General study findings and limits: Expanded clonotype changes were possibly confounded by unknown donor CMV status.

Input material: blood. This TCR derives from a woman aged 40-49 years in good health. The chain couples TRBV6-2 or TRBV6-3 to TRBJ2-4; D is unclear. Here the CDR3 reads CASGRWLTAKNIQYF. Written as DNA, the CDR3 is TGTGCCAGCGGTCGATGGCTAACCGCCAAAAACATTCAGTACTTC.